Following are 31 T cell receptor beta chains from one sample sequenced in a study of OX40 agonist ivuxolimab in advanced cancers. The library was prepared using the immunoSEQ multiplex PCR assay. The source is immuneACCESS, and TCRdb retained only in-frame sequences with V and J called. Part of the clones is not carried over; for the studies checked, unresolved V genes explain less than half of this, and the remainder is unexplained. In all, the sample holds 90,000 to 120,000 clones, and 90% of those were seen once. Over 0.3% of the sample is in the top ten clones. Sequencing was performed on CD4+ or CD8+ T cells sorted from blood, taken in a trial of the OX40 agonist ivuxolimab. The receptor set was obtained from an adult with an advanced solid tumor such as melanoma, head and neck, liver or kidney cancer.

V gene TRBV5-4 combines with J gene TRBJ2-5; D not certain. Deletions cut 4 bases from V and 2 bases from J, with 15 bases between. This CDR3 has 15 residues. Germline lookup yields CDR1 SGHNT and CDR2 YYREEE (reference sequence). The CDR3 bases are TGTGCCAGCAGCCCAGAACCTCAGAAACAAGAGACCCAGTACTTC. Translating gives CASSPEPQKQETQYF.

V is TRBV7-3 and J is TRBJ2-7, with D possibly matching TRBD2 (6 bases). The CDR3 length is 15 residues. V was trimmed by 1 base and J by 4 bases, leaving 14 bases between them. Germline V gene sequence: CDR1 SGHTA, CDR2 FQGTGA. The CDR3 here is CASSLNSGGSYEQYF. The CDR3 coding sequence is TGTGCCAGCAGCTTAAATTCTGGGGGGTCTTACGAGCAGTACTTC. The full variable domain, with the rest looked up from reference TRBV7-3 and TRBJ2-7, is GAGVSQTPSNKVTEKGKYVELRCDPISGHTALYWYRQSLGQGPEFLIYFQGTGAADDSGLPNDRFFAVRPEGSVSTLKIQRTERGDSAVYLCASSLNSGGSYEQYFGPGTRLTVT.

CDR3 amino acids: CASSVGTPGTQYF. The CDR3 DNA sequence: TGTGCCAGCAGCGTAGGTACCCCGGGGACCCAGTACTTC. J is TRBJ2-5 and V is TRBV9; D uncertain. V shed 0 bases and J shed 7 bases, with 10 bases lying between them. CDR3 length: 13 residues. Germline CDR1 is SGDLS and CDR2 is YYNGEE.

J is TRBJ2-1 and V is TRBV7-3; 8 bases are shared with TRBD2. The V segment lost 2 bases and the J segment 2 bases; nucleotides outside the gene matches: 11. Germline CDR1 and CDR2: SGHTA and FQGTGA. The CDR3 spans 18 residues. The CDR3 here is CASSLEGGLGRAYNEQFF. CDR3 in DNA: TGTGCCAGCAGCTTAGAGGGGGGCCTCGGGAGGGCCTACAATGAGCAGTTCTTC.

The rearrangement uses TRBV5-4 and TRBJ2-5, with D unclear. Germline lookup yields CDR1 SGHNT and CDR2 YYREEE (reference sequence). Trimming cost V 4 bases and J 0 bases, with 10 bases left between them. There are 14 residues in the CDR3. The CDR3 bases are TGTGCCAGCAGCGGTCATCTGGACCAAGAGACCCAGTACTTC. The encoded protein is CASSGHLDQETQYF.

The V gene is TRBV4-2, the J gene TRBJ2-2, with no clear D. The CDR3 length is 14 residues. Trimming pared 0 bases from V and 3 bases from J, leaving 5 bases between. Germline CDR1 reads LGHNA; CDR2 reads YNFKEQ. The CDR3 loop is CASSQDRYTGELFF. CDR3 nucleotide sequence: TGTGCCAGCAGCCAAGATCGATACACCGGGGAGCTGTTTTTT.

The J gene is TRBJ1-5, the V gene TRBV28; unclear D gene. This CDR3 is built from 14 residues. Per germline, CDR1 MDHEN and CDR2 SYDVKM. Trimming took off 5 bases at V and 2 bases at J, with 10 bases between the two ends. As DNA, the CDR3 is TGTGCCAGCAGTCCCCGGACGGGCAATCAGCCCCAGCATTTT. This gives the protein CASSPRTGNQPQHF. Complete variable domain (other parts from reference TRBV28 and TRBJ1-5): DVKVTQSSRYLVKRTGEKVFLECVQDMDHENMFWYRQDPGLGLRLIYFSYDVKMKEKGDIPEGYSVSREKKERFSLILESASTNQTSMYLCASSPRTGNQPQHFGDGTRLSIL.

V and J are TRBV10-3 and TRBJ1-2; a possible D gene is TRBD1 (6 bases). The V end lost 7 bases, the J end lost 4 bases, and 13 bases lay between the germline ends. The germline V gene encodes CDR1 ENHRY and CDR2 SYGVKD. This CDR3 contains 13 residues. CDR3 DNA: TGTGCCATCAATTCAGGGGAAGGCTATGGCTACACCTTC. This sequence encodes CAINSGEGYGYTF.

This clone appeared a single time. The chain joins TRBV6-5 to TRBJ2-7; D gene unclear. Germline CDR1 MNHEY, CDR2 SVGAGI. The V gene lost 2 bases and the J gene lost 5 bases, with 13 bases spanning the gap. The CDR3 loop spans 14 amino acids. CDR3: CASSYRRPVDEQYF. The DNA for the CDR3 is TGTGCCAGCAGTTACAGGAGACCGGTCGACGAGCAGTACTTC.

This clone has only one observation. The chain employs TRBV19 and TRBJ1-1; D not certain. The V end lost 4 bases, the J end lost 4 bases, and 10 bases lay between the germline ends. The CDR3 is 13 amino acids. In germline, CDR1 is LNHDA, CDR2 SQIVND (reference sequence). CDR3 residues: CASSKDRGTEAFF. In DNA form, the CDR3 reads TGTGCCAGTAGTAAGGATCGGGGCACTGAAGCTTTCTTT.

The rearrangement joins TRBV2 to TRBJ2-5; possibly TRBD2 for D (6 bases). This CDR3 comprises 13 residues. Germline V gene lookup returns CDR1 SNHLY and CDR2 FYNNEI. With 8 bases removed from V and 0 bases from J, the gap between germline ends came to 10 bases. The CDR3 DNA sequence: TGTGCCAGCCATCGGGGGTACCAAGAGACCCAGTACTTC. Amino acids: CASHRGYQETQYF. Full variable domain (remainder filled in from reference TRBV2 and TRBJ2-5): EPEVTQTPSHQVTQMGQEVILRCVPISNHLYFYWYRQILGQKVEFLVSFYNNEISEKSEIFDDQFSVERPDGSNFTLKIRSTKLEDSAMYFCASHRGYQETQYFGPGTRLLVL.

CDR3 in amino acids: CASSGVSRPSGELFF. The CDR3 coding sequence is TGTGCCAGCAGTGGGGTTAGCCGGCCCTCCGGGGAGCTGTTTTTT. The rearrangement links TRBV2 to TRBJ2-2, with D hard to call. Trimming left V 4 bases short and J 6 bases short, with 15 bases between. The germline V gene encodes CDR1 SNHLY and CDR2 FYNNEI. This CDR3 comprises 15 residues.

The rearrangement links TRBV5-1 to TRBJ2-7; D might be TRBD1 (6 bases). The CDR3 runs 15 residues. Germline CDR1 reads SGHRS; CDR2 reads YFSETQ. Trimming removed 4 bases from V and 7 bases from J, with 21 bases in between. CDR3 protein: CASSPLRDTRGEQYF. The CDR3 DNA is TGCGCCAGCAGCCCCCTCCGGGACACCCGAGGGGAGCAGTACTTC.

This chain uses TRBV9 with TRBJ2-5; TRBD2 aligns across 13 bases. V trimming: 4 bases; J trimming: 6 bases; junction bases outside the gene matches: 9. This CDR3 has 16 residues. Germline assignment: CDR1 SGDLS and CDR2 YYNGEE. In DNA, the CDR3 is TGTGCCAGCAGCAAAGGACTAGCGGGAGCTTGGAAGACCCAGTACTTC. This sequence encodes CASSKGLAGAWKTQYF.

V gene TRBV6-1 combines with J gene TRBJ2-4, with a weak D call TRBD2 (5 bases). The germline V and J ends were trimmed by 4 bases and 6 bases, with 25 bases remaining between them. Germline-derived CDR1 and CDR2 are MNHNS and SASEGT. This CDR3 region has 18 residues. The CDR3 is CASSVGNSVGAIGNIQYF. CDR3 DNA sequence: TGTGCCAGCAGTGTGGGGAATAGCGTGGGAGCTATTGGAAACATTCAGTACTTC.

This chain joins TRBV18 and TRBJ2-1; no definite D call. Trimming removed 0 bases from V and 7 bases from J, with 7 bases in between. The germline V gene encodes CDR1 KGHSH and CDR2 LQKENI. CDR3 length equals 13 residues. Here the CDR3 reads CASSPPSVNEQFF. CDR3 nucleotide sequence: TGTGCCAGCTCACCACCTTCAGTTAATGAGCAGTTCTTC. Looking up the rest from reference TRBV18 and TRBJ2-1 gives the full variable domain: NAGVMQNPRHLVRRRGQEARLRCSPMKGHSHVYWYRQLPEEGLKFMVYLQKENIIDESGMPKERFSAEFPKEGPSILRIQQVVRGDSAAYFCASSPPSVNEQFFGPGTRLTVL.

The chain couples TRBV28 to TRBJ2-2; D not certain. Trimming left V 2 bases short and J 0 bases short, with 10 bases between. From germline, CDR1 is MDHEN and CDR2 SYDVKM. The CDR3 spans 16 residues. The chain's CDR3 is CASSLRASANTGELFF. The CDR3 region has the DNA TGTGCCAGCAGTTTACGGGCGTCTGCGAACACCGGGGAGCTGTTTTTT.

The chain is built from TRBV5-1 and TRBJ2-3; possibly TRBD2 for D (6 bases). The length of the CDR3 is 15 residues. CDR1 is SGHRS and CDR2 is YFSETQ in the germline V gene. V lost 4 bases, J lost 3 bases, and 15 bases lay in between. The CDR3 reads CASSPGHGGTDTQYF. DNA for the CDR3: TGCGCCAGCAGCCCAGGCCACGGAGGGACAGATACGCAGTATTTT.

The chain has TRBV10-3 and TRBJ2-3, with D unresolved. Germline values: CDR1 ENHRY, CDR2 SYGVKD. V was cut by 3 bases and J by 3 bases, with 7 bases left in between. CDR3 size: 13 residues. The CDR3 loop reads CAISDTPTDTQYF. The CDR3, as DNA: TGTGCCATCAGTGATACCCCGACAGATACGCAGTATTTT.

The chain has TRBV18 and TRBJ2-7; the D gene is possibly TRBD1 (5 bases). This CDR3 is 14 amino acids long. Trimming shortened V by 0 bases and J by 0 bases, and 6 bases separated the two germline ends. Germline V gene sequence: CDR1 KGHSH, CDR2 LQKENI. Here the CDR3 reads CASSPPGLSYEQYF. In DNA, the CDR3 is TGTGCCAGCTCACCACCGGGGCTCTCCTACGAGCAGTACTTC.

The CDR3 sequence: CAISEPGQRETQYF. The CDR3 DNA follows: TGTGCCATCAGTGAGCCAGGACAGCGAGAGACCCAGTACTTC. The gene calls are TRBV10-3 and TRBJ2-5; weak D call: TRBD1 (6 bases). The CDR3 is made up of 14 amino acids. Per germline, CDR1 ENHRY and CDR2 SYGVKD. V shed 2 bases and J shed 4 bases, with 11 bases lying between them.

The chain couples TRBV19 to TRBJ1-4; D not certain. CDR1 is LNHDA, CDR2 SQIVND, per germline (reference sequence). This CDR3 is 19 amino acids long. V lost 5 bases to trimming and J lost 0 bases, with 22 bases between them. DNA for the CDR3: TGTGCCAGTAGTCCTCCCTCTCGAAGGAGGCTTACAACTAATGAAAAACTGTTTTTT. Amino acid sequence: CASSPPSRRRLTTNEKLFF.

The chain combines TRBV29-1 with TRBJ1-1; 8 bases align to TRBD1. Germline CDR1 SQVTM, CDR2 ANQGSEA. The CDR3 contains 13 residues. The V and J ends lost 5 bases and 5 bases, in that order; junction bases with no gene match: 7. In DNA, the CDR3 is TGCAGCGTTTTCCGGACAGGGCAGACTGAAGCTTTCTTT. Translation gives CSVFRTGQTEAFF.

The chain is built from TRBV30 and TRBJ2-5; 14 bases map to TRBD2. CDR1 GTSNPN and CDR2 SVGIG come from the germline V gene (reference sequence). The V and J ends lost 1 base and 1 base, in that order; junction bases with no gene match: 11. This CDR3 is built from 19 residues. This CDR3 is CAWSAPPGTSGRIQETQYF. For the CDR3, the DNA is TGTGCCTGGAGTGCCCCCCCCGGGACTAGCGGGAGAATCCAAGAGACCCAGTACTTC.

The chain employs TRBV6-1 and TRBJ1-1; a possible D gene is TRBD1 (5 bases). CDR1 MNHNS and CDR2 SASEGT come from the germline V gene. CDR3 length equals 14 residues. V was pared by 3 bases and J by 4 bases, with 12 bases between. CDR3 nucleotide sequence: TGTGCCAGCAGTGAGACAGTTTCAGCCACTGAAGCTTTCTTT. It specifies CASSETVSATEAFF.

CDR3 protein: CASSLAGIYGYTF. CDR3 sequence (DNA): TGTGCCAGCAGCTTAGCTGGAATCTATGGCTACACCTTC. The gene calls are TRBV7-2 and TRBJ1-2; D remains ambiguous. Germline V gene lookup returns CDR1 SGHTA and CDR2 FQGNSA. The V and J ends lost 0 bases and 4 bases respectively, with 6 bases between them. The CDR3 has 13 residues.

V and J are TRBV18 and TRBJ2-1, with D possibly being TRBD2 (6 bases). V gave up 1 base and J gave up 8 bases, with 9 bases separating them. Per the germline V gene, CDR1 is KGHSH and CDR2 is LQKENI. The CDR3 has 13 amino acids. The CDR3 bases are TGTGCCAGCTCACCACGGACTAAGGATGAGCAGTTCTTC. It encodes CASSPRTKDEQFF.

The V and J genes are TRBV15 and TRBJ1-3, with D uncertain. The V end lost 4 bases, the J end lost 3 bases, and 10 bases lay between the germline ends. CDR1 LNHNV and CDR2 YYDKDF come from the germline V gene (reference sequence). The CDR3 has 14 residues. The CDR3 spells CATSIKPGGNTIYF. CDR3 bases: TGTGCCACCAGCATCAAGCCCGGTGGAAACACCATATATTTT.

The chain couples TRBV5-1 to TRBJ2-7; 9 nucleotides match TRBD2. V lost 3 bases to trimming and J lost 3 bases; unmatched junction nucleotides: 7. The CDR3 covers 15 residues. Germline V gene sequence: CDR1 SGHRS, CDR2 YFSETQ. CDR3 protein: CASSYGAAGGYEQYF. Written as DNA, the CDR3 is TGCGCCAGCAGCTATGGCGCAGCGGGAGGCTACGAGCAGTACTTC.

The V call is TRBV2, the J call TRBJ1-1; maybe TRBD1 (5 bases). CDR3 size: 15 residues. Per germline, CDR1 SNHLY and CDR2 FYNNEI. Trimming stripped 6 bases from V and 1 base from J, with 15 bases between. This CDR3 is CASRGDGYRNTEAFF. CDR3 bases: TGTGCCAGCAGGGGGGACGGCTATAGGAACACTGAAGCTTTCTTT.

This clone turned up a few times. The genes are TRBV5-1 and TRBJ2-5; D unclear. The CDR3 sequence is 11 residues long. The V end lost 6 bases, the J end lost 4 bases, and 7 bases lay between the germline ends. Germline CDR1 reads SGHRS; CDR2 reads YFSETQ. CDR3 DNA sequence: TGCGCCAGCATGGAAGGAGAGACCCAGTACTTC. It codes for CASMEGETQYF.